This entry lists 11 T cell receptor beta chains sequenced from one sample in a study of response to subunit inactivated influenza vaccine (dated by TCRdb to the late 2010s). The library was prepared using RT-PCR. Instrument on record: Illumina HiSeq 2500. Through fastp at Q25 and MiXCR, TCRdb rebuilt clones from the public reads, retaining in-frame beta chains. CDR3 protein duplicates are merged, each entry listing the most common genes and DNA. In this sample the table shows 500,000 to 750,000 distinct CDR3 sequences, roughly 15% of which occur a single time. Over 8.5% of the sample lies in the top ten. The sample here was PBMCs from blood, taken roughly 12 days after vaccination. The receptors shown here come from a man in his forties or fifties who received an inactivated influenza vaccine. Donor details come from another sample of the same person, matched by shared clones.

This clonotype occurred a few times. The CDR3 DNA is TGTGCCAGCAGTGAAGCAGCGACTAGTGGCGGGGAGCTGTTTTTT. Protein sequence: CASSEAATSGGELFF. The chain uses TRBV2 and TRBJ2-2, with D possibly TRBD2 on 6 matching bases. The V end was cut by 0 bases, the J end by 7 bases, with 12 bases between. CDR1 SNHLY and CDR2 FYNNEI come from the germline V gene. The CDR3 is made up of 15 amino acids.

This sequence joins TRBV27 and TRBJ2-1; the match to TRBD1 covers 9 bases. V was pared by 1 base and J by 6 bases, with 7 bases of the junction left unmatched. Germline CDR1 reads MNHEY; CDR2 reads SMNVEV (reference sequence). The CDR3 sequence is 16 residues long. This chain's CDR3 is CASSLLGTGFINEQFF. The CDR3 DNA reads TGTGCCAGCAGTTTATTAGGGACAGGGTTTATCAATGAGCAGTTCTTC.

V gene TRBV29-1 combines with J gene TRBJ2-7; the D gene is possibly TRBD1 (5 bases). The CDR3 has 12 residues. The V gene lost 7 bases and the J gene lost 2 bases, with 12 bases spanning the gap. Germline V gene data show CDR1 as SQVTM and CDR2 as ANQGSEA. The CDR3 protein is CSADSGTYEQYF. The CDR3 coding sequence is TGCAGCGCCGACAGTGGGACCTACGAGCAGTACTTC.

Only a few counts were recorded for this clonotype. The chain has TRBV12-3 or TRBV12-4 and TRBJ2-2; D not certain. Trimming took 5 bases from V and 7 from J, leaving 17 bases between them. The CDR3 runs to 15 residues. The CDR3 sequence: CASSITGPWGGELFF. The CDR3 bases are TGTGCCAGCAGTATAACGGGCCCCTGGGGCGGGGAGCTGTTTTTT.

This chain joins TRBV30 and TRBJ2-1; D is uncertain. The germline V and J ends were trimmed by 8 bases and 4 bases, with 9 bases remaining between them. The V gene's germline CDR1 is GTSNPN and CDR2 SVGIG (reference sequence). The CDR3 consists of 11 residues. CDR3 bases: TGTGCCCAAGGGCTGTACAATGAGCAGTTCTTC. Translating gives CAQGLYNEQFF.

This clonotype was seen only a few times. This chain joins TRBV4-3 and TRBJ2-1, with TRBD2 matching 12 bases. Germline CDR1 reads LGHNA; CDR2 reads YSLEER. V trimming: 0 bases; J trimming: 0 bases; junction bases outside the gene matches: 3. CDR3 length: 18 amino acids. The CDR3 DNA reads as TGCGCCAGCAGCCAAGATCTAGCGGGAGGGGCCTCCTACAATGAGCAGTTCTTC. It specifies CASSQDLAGGASYNEQFF.

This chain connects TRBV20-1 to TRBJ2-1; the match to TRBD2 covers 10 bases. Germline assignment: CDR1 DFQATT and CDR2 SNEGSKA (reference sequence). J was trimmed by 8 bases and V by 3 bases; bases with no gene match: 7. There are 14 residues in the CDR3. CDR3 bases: TGCAGTGCTAGTGGCCTAGCGGGAGATGATGAGCAGTTCTTC. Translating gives CSASGLAGDDEQFF.

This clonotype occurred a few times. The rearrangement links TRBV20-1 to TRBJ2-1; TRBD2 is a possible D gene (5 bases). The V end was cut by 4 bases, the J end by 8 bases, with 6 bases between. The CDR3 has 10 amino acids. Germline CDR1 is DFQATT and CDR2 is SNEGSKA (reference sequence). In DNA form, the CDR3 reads TGCAGTGCTATGAGGGATGAGCAGTTCTTC. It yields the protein CSAMRDEQFF.

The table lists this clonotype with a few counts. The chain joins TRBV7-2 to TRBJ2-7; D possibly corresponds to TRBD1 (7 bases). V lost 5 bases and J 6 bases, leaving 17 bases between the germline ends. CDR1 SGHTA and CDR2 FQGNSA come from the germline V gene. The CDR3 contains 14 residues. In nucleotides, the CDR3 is TGTGCCAGCAGCCCGGGGTCAGGGGGGTTCGAGCAGTACTTC. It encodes CASSPGSGGFEQYF. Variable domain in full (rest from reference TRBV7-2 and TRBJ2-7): GAGVSQSPSNKVTEKGKDVELRCDPISGHTALYWYRQSLGQGLEFLIYFQGNSAPDKSGLPSDRFSAERTGGSVSTLTIQRTQQEDSAVYLCASSPGSGGFEQYFGPGTRLTVT.

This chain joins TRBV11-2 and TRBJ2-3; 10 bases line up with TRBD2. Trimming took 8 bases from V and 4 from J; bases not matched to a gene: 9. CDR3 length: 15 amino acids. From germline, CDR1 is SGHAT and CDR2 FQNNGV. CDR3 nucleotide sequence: TGTGCCAGCCACGTCCTAGCGGGAGTTCCAGATACGCAGTATTTT. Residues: CASHVLAGVPDTQYF. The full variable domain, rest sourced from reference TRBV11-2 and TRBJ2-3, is EAGVAQSPRYKIIEKRQSVAFWCNPISGHATLYWYQQILGQGPKLLIQFQNNGVVDDSQLPKDRFSAERLKGVDSTLKIQPAKLEDSAVYLCASHVLAGVPDTQYFGPGTRLTVL.

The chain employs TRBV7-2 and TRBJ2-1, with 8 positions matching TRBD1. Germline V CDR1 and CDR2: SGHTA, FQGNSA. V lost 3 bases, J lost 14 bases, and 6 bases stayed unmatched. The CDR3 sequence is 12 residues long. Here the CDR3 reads CASSFPGQVKFF. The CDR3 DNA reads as TGTGCCAGCAGCTTTCCGGGACAGGTCAAGTTCTTC.